The sequence of this TCR beta chain was determined in a study of technical replicates of blood from a few donors. Assay used: immunoSEQ multiplex PCR; TCRdb lists only in-frame clones, some missing. The sample contains about 94,000 clones, approximately 95% of which appear only once. The CDR3 is 14 amino acids. Trimming took 6 bases from V and 4 from J; bases not matched to a gene: 8. The germline V gene has CDR1 MDHEN and CDR2 SYDVKM. Sequenced input: T cells isolated from PBMCs. This sequence originates from a human donor in good health. The chain uses TRBV28 and TRBJ1-2; 7 bases line up with TRBD1. The CDR3 here is CASSLPRTGYGYTF. In nucleotides, the CDR3 is TGTGCCAGCAGCCTACCCCGGACAGGCTATGGCTACACCTTC.